This TCR beta chain comes out of a study of blood T cell repertoires in COVID-19. Some clones are missing from TCRdb's copy, which holds only in-frame ones; the method was immunoSEQ multiplex PCR. This sample carries over 200,000 clones, 88% of them seen once, and the ten largest clones take about 4.1%. The count of this clone is one. Sequenced sample: peripheral blood. This sequence originates from a man aged 55 to 70 who had recovered from COVID-19.

CDR3: CASSVLSGGPDTQYF. The DNA of the CDR3 is TGTGCCAGCAGCGTATTAAGCGGGGGGCCGGATACGCAGTATTTT. The rearrangement uses TRBV9 and TRBJ2-3; 9 nucleotides line up with TRBD2. This CDR3 contains 15 residues. Per the germline V gene, CDR1 is SGDLS and CDR2 is YYNGEE. V trimming: 1 base; J trimming: 6 bases; junction bases outside the gene matches: 6. Full variable domain (rest looked up from reference TRBV9 and TRBJ2-3): DSGVTQTPKHLITATGQRVTLRCSPRSGDLSVYWYQQSLDQGLQFLIQYYNGEERAKGNILERFSAQQFPDLHSELNLSSLELGDSALYFCASSVLSGGPDTQYFGPGTRLTVL.